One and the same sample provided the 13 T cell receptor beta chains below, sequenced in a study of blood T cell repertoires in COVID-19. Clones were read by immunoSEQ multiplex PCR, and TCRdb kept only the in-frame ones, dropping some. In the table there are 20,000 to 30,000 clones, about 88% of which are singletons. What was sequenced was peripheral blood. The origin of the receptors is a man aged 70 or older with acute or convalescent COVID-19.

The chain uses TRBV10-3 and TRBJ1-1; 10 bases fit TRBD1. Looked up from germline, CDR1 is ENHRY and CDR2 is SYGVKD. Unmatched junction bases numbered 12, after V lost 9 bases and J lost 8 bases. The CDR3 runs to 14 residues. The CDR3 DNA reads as TGTGCCATAAATTCAGGGGACAGGGGCTACGAAGCTTTCTTT. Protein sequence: CAINSGDRGYEAFF.

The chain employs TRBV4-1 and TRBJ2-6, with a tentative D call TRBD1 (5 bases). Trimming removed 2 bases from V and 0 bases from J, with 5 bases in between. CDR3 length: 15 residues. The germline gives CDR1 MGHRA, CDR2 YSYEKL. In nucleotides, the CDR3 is TGCGCCAGCAGCCAAAGGGGCTCTGGGGCCAACGTCCTGACTTTC. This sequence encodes CASSQRGSGANVLTF.

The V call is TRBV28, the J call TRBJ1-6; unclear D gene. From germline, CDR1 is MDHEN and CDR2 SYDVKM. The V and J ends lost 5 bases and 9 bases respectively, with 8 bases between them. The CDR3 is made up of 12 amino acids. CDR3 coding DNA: TGTGCCAGCAGTCCCCTCGGTTCACCCCTCCACTTT. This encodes CASSPLGSPLHF.

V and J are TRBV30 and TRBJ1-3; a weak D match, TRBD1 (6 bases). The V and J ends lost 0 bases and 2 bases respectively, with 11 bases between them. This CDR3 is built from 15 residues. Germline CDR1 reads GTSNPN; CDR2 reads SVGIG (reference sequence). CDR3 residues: CAWSVPAGAGNTIYF. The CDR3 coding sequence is TGTGCCTGGAGTGTACCGGCAGGGGCTGGAAACACCATATATTTT.

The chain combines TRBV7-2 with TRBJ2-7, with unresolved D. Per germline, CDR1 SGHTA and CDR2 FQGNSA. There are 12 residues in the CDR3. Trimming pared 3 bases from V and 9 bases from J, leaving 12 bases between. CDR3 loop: CASSLATRRQYF. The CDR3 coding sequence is TGTGCCAGCAGCTTGGCCACACGAAGGCAGTACTTC.

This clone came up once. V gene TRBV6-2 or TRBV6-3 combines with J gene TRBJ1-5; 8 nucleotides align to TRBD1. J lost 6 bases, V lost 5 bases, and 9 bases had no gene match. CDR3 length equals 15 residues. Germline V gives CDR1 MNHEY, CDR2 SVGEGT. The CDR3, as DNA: TGTGCCAGCAGTGGACAGGGTACGCGAACTCAGCCCCAGCATTTT. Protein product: CASSGQGTRTQPQHF.

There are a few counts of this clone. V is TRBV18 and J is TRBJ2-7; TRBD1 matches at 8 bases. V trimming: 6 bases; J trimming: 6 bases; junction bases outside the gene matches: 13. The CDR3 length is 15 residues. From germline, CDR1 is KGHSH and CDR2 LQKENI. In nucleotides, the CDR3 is TGTGCCAGCTCCCCTAACGGACAGGGTATGGGCGAGCAGTACTTC. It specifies CASSPNGQGMGEQYF. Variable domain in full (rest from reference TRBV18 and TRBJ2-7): NAGVMQNPRHLVRRRGQEARLRCSPMKGHSHVYWYRQLPEEGLKFMVYLQKENIIDESGMPKERFSAEFPKEGPSILRIQQVVRGDSAAYFCASSPNGQGMGEQYFGPGTRLTVT.

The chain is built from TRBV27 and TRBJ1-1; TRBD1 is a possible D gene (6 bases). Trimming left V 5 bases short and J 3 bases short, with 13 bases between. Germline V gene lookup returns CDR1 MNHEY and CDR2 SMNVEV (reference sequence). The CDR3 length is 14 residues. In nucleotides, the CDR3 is TGTGCCAGCAGTGTACTACAGGGATACACTGAAGCTTTCTTT. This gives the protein CASSVLQGYTEAFF.

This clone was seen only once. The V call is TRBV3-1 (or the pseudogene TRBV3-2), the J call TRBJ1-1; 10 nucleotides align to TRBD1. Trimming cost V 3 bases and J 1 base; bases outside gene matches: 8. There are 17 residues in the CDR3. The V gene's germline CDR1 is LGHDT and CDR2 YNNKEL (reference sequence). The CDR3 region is CASSQSRDRGRNTEAFF. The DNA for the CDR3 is TGTGCCAGCAGCCAGTCCCGGGACAGGGGTAGGAACACTGAAGCTTTCTTT.

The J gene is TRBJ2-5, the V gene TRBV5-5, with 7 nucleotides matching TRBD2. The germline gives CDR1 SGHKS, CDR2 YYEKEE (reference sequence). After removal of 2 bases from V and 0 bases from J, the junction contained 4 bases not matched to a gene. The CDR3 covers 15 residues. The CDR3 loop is CASSLLGGNQETQYF. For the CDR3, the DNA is TGTGCCAGCAGCTTACTGGGAGGGAACCAAGAGACCCAGTACTTC.

CDR3 in DNA: TGCGCCAGCAGCTTGGAGAGGGGGCCGCTTAACTATGGCTACACCTTC. It translates to CASSLERGPLNYGYTF. The chain links TRBV5-1 to TRBJ1-2; the match to TRBD1 covers 7 bases. V trimming: 0 bases; J trimming: 1 base; junction bases outside the gene matches: 6. CDR1 is SGHRS and CDR2 is YFSETQ in the germline V gene. This CDR3 spans 16 amino acids.

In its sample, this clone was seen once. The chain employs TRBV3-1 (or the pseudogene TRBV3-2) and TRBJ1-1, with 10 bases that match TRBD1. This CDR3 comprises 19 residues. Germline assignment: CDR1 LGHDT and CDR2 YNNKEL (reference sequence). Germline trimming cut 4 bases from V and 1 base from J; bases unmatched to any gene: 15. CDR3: CASSPPGRGQGIENTEAFF. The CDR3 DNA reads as TGTGCCAGCAGCCCCCCCGGGAGGGGACAGGGGATTGAGAACACTGAAGCTTTCTTT.

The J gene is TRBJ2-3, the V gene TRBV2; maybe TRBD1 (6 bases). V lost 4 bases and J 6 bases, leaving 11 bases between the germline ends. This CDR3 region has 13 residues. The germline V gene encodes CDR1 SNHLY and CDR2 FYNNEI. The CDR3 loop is CASSGGQGDTQYF. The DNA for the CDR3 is TGTGCCAGCAGTGGGGGTCAGGGGGATACGCAGTATTTT.